The 26 T cell receptor beta chains in this list originate from one sample, sequenced in a study of beta chain features in type 1 diabetes. The authors reverse transcribed all of the isolated RNA, so sequencing captured expressed TCRB transcripts. This table comes from immunoSEQ multiplex PCR, and its TCRdb copy is limited to in-frame clones, with some not included. The profile covers a few hundred thousand clones, with about 11% appearing a single time and 1% to 1.5% taken by the ten largest. Sequencing used central memory CD4+ T cells from blood. All receptors come from a man younger than 35 in good health.

J is TRBJ2-2 and V is TRBV7-2; D is undetermined. CDR1 and CDR2 (germline): SGHTA, FQGNSA. The CDR3 has 14 amino acids. The V end was cut by 3 bases, the J end by 2 bases, with 7 bases between. The DNA for the CDR3 is TGTGCCAGCAGCTTGGTCACTAACACCGGGGAGCTGTTTTTT. Translating gives CASSLVTNTGELFF.

This rearrangement joins TRBV4-2 to TRBJ2-7; D gene ambiguous. The germline CDR1 and CDR2 sequences are LGHNA and YNFKEQ. The CDR3 covers 15 residues. V dropped 0 bases and J dropped 1 base, with 10 bases sitting between them. The CDR3 nucleotides are TGTGCCAGCAGCCAAGATGTCGCTCGTTCCTACGAGCAGTACTTC. Translating it yields CASSQDVARSYEQYF.

The gene calls are TRBV5-6 and TRBJ2-3; TRBD1 aligns across 9 bases. CDR3 length equals 15 residues. CDR1 and CDR2 (germline): SGHDT, YYEEEE. J was trimmed by 2 bases and V by 2 bases; bases with no gene match: 3. This CDR3 reads CASSFRDRATDTQYF. In nucleotides, the CDR3 is TGTGCCAGCAGCTTTCGGGACAGGGCCACAGATACGCAGTATTTT.

This clone came up many times. The chain combines TRBV28 with TRBJ2-6, with D possibly TRBD1 on 6 matching bases. The V and J ends lost 5 bases and 2 bases respectively, with 10 bases between them. The CDR3 is 15 residues long. Per the germline V gene, CDR1 is MDHEN and CDR2 is SYDVKM. The CDR3 sequence: CASSTAGAGANVLTF. The CDR3 bases are TGTGCCAGCAGTACCGCAGGGGCTGGGGCCAACGTCCTGACTTTC.

This clone was observed a handful of times. The chain employs TRBV20-1 and TRBJ1-2; D is ambiguous. The CDR3 is made up of 11 amino acids. The germline V gene encodes CDR1 DFQATT and CDR2 SNEGSKA (reference sequence). V was cut by 6 bases and J by 10 bases, with 15 bases left in between. CDR3 in DNA: TGCAGTGCCACCCCCTCGCAAACCTACACCTTC. It specifies CSATPSQTYTF.

The chain has TRBV30 and TRBJ2-7, with TRBD2 matching over 13 bases. This CDR3 contains 15 residues. The junction had 7 bases not matched to a gene; V was cut back by 2 bases and J by 6 bases. CDR1 and CDR2 (germline): GTSNPN, SVGIG (reference sequence). CDR3 nucleotide sequence: TGTGCCTGGAGTCTCGGGACTAGCGGGATGAGCGAGCAGTACTTC. This codes for CAWSLGTSGMSEQYF.

This clone appeared many times. The chain combines TRBV10-3 with TRBJ2-1; maybe TRBD2 (6 bases). V was clipped by 10 bases and J by 4 bases, with 20 bases between them. The germline gives CDR1 ENHRY, CDR2 SYGVKD. The CDR3 is 15 amino acids. The CDR3 region is CATARGSGKYNEQFF. CDR3 DNA: TGTGCCACCGCGAGGGGTAGCGGAAAATACAATGAGCAGTTCTTC.

This clone was seen a few times. This chain links TRBV5-1 with TRBJ2-5; D remains unclear. Germline CDR1 reads SGHRS; CDR2 reads YFSETQ. The CDR3 length is 14 residues. V lost 2 bases and J lost 5, with 13 bases in between. The CDR3 sequence: CASSFPGATETQYF. CDR3 in DNA: TGCGCCAGCAGCTTCCCCGGAGCAACGGAGACCCAGTACTTC.

This chain links TRBV5-1 with TRBJ2-5, with D possibly being TRBD2 (5 bases). The CDR3 is made up of 13 amino acids. Trimming pared 2 bases from V and 5 bases from J, leaving 10 bases between. From germline, CDR1 is SGHRS and CDR2 YFSETQ. The CDR3 spells CASSFGNGETQYF. The CDR3 bases are TGCGCCAGCAGCTTCGGGAACGGGGAGACCCAGTACTTC.

This clone was seen a handful of times. The rearrangement joins TRBV28 to TRBJ2-7; 8 bases are a match to TRBD2. The CDR3 loop spans 16 amino acids. Germline loops: CDR1 MDHEN, CDR2 SYDVKM. V lost 5 bases to trimming and J lost 5 bases; unmatched junction nucleotides: 14. The CDR3 region has the DNA TGTGCCAGCAGTGGGTCCTGGCGGGAGGCCGTCCACGAGCAGTACTTC. It translates to CASSGSWREAVHEQYF.

This clone was detected once. This rearrangement joins TRBV4-3 to TRBJ1-3; D uncertain. This CDR3 is 13 amino acids long. V lost 0 bases and J 7 bases, leaving 7 bases between the germline ends. Per germline, CDR1 LGHNA and CDR2 YSLEER. The CDR3 nucleotides read TGCGCCAGCAGCCAAGATTTCAGGAACACCATATATTTT. This sequence encodes CASSQDFRNTIYF.

This clone was counted a few times. This sequence joins TRBV6-4 and TRBJ2-3, with D possibly called TRBD1 or TRBD2 (5 bases each). Per germline, CDR1 MRHNA and CDR2 SNTAGT. The CDR3 totals 15 residues. The ends were cut back, 8 bases at V and 0 bases at J, with 15 bases in the middle. CDR3 nucleotide sequence: TGTGCCAGCTCGAGGGGCGTCTATAGCACAGATACGCAGTATTTT. Protein: CASSRGVYSTDTQYF.

The chain combines TRBV4-1 with TRBJ2-7, with D perhaps matching TRBD1 (6 bases). Trimming left V 4 bases short and J 0 bases short, with 10 bases between. CDR3 size: 14 residues. Looked up from germline, CDR1 is MGHRA and CDR2 is YSYEKL. CDR3 amino acids: CASSLQQGSYEQYF. The CDR3 DNA reads TGCGCCAGCAGCCTCCAACAGGGCTCCTACGAGCAGTACTTC.

In regard to this clone: This may stem from a read error, because a much larger clone lies one nucleotide away. Written as DNA, the CDR3 is TGCGCCAGCAGCATACGACGGCAAGAGACCCAGTACTTC. This sequence encodes CASSIRRQETQYF. The chain joins TRBV5-1 to TRBJ2-5; D gene unclear. CDR3 length equals 13 residues. Germline CDR1 and CDR2: SGHRS and YFSETQ. Trimming removed 4 bases from V and 2 bases from J, with 9 bases in between.

In its sample, this clone was seen a few times. The genes are TRBV7-9 and TRBJ1-4; D not certain. The CDR3 runs to 14 residues. V was cut by 1 base and J by 4 bases, with 7 bases left in between. Germline loops: CDR1 SEHNR, CDR2 FQNEAQ (reference sequence). DNA of the CDR3: TGTGCCAGCAGCTTAGACGGCTTTAATGAAAAACTGTTTTTT. Residues: CASSLDGFNEKLFF. Looking up the rest from reference TRBV7-9 and TRBJ1-4 gives the full variable domain: DTGVSQNPRHKITKRGQNVTFRCDPISEHNRLYWYRQTLGQGPEFLTYFQNEAQLEKSRLLSDRFSAERPKGSFSTLEIQRTEQGDSAMYLCASSLDGFNEKLFFGSGTQLSVL.

The V call is TRBV28, the J call TRBJ2-7; D is uncertain. CDR1 MDHEN and CDR2 SYDVKM come from the germline V gene. This CDR3 region has 15 residues. V was pared by 3 bases and J by 0 bases, with 12 bases between. In DNA form, the CDR3 reads TGTGCCAGCAGTTTCGGCCTGACCGCCTCCTACGAGCAGTACTTC. Translated: CASSFGLTASYEQYF. Together with reference TRBV28 and TRBJ2-7, the CDR3 gives the full variable domain: DVKVTQSSRYLVKRTGEKVFLECVQDMDHENMFWYRQDPGLGLRLIYFSYDVKMKEKGDIPEGYSVSREKKERFSLILESASTNQTSMYLCASSFGLTASYEQYFGPGTRLTVT.

This clone was seen a handful of times. The chain joins TRBV7-2 to TRBJ2-3; D remains unclear. The CDR3 consists of 12 residues. The germline CDR1 and CDR2 sequences are SGHTA and FQGNSA. Trimming left V 1 base short and J 7 bases short, with 6 bases between. In DNA, the CDR3 is TGTGCCAGCAGCTTAGGAATGAATACGCAGTATTTT. It is translated as CASSLGMNTQYF.

This chain links TRBV7-6 with TRBJ2-1; D unresolved. Germline V gene sequence: CDR1 SGHVS, CDR2 FNYEAQ. Trimming pared 4 bases from V and 9 bases from J, leaving 10 bases between. The CDR3 sequence is 12 residues long. This CDR3 reads CASSYSSGEQFF. CDR3 nucleotide sequence: TGTGCCAGCAGCTATAGCTCGGGTGAGCAGTTCTTC.

This chain links TRBV4-3 with TRBJ2-2; no clear D gene. CDR1 and CDR2 from the germline V gene are LGHNA and YSLEER. The CDR3 totals 13 residues. The V end lost 0 bases, the J end lost 7 bases, and 6 bases lay between the germline ends. The CDR3 nucleotides read TGCGCCAGCAGCCAAGATCGGGTCGGGGAGCTGTTTTTT. Translating it yields CASSQDRVGELFF.

This chain connects TRBV29-1 to TRBJ2-1; D might be TRBD1 (5 bases). V was cut by 6 bases and J by 0 bases, with 15 bases left in between. The CDR3 is 15 amino acids. The germline V gene has CDR1 SQVTM and CDR2 ANQGSEA. CDR3 nucleotides: TGCAGCGTGGCGCAGGGCATTGGCTCCTACAATGAGCAGTTCTTC. It translates to CSVAQGIGSYNEQFF.

The genes are TRBV11-2 and TRBJ2-1, with D possibly matching TRBD2 (6 bases). Germline V gives CDR1 SGHAT, CDR2 FQNNGV. V lost 2 bases and J 10 bases, leaving 12 bases between the germline ends. The CDR3 spans 13 residues. The CDR3 DNA sequence: TGTGCCAGCAGCTTAACGGGAGCTAGGGAGCAGTTCTTC. Its protein product is CASSLTGAREQFF.

This clone was seen more than once but under ten times. This CDR3 reads CSVEGDRGADTQYF. The CDR3, as DNA: TGCAGCGTTGAAGGCGACAGGGGGGCAGATACGCAGTATTTT. The chain links TRBV29-1 to TRBJ2-3, with 9 bases matching TRBD1. The CDR3 totals 14 residues. The germline V gene has CDR1 SQVTM and CDR2 ANQGSEA. The trim removed 1 base at V and 4 bases at J, leaving 3 bases unmatched.

The chain carries TRBV7-9 and TRBJ2-5; D is possibly TRBD1 (6 bases). CDR1 and CDR2 (germline): SEHNR, FQNEAQ (reference sequence). The CDR3 has 13 residues. V was shortened by 4 bases and J by 3 bases, with 9 bases between the two germline ends. The chain's CDR3 is CASSSTGEETQYF. DNA of the CDR3: TGTGCCAGCAGCTCGACAGGCGAAGAGACCCAGTACTTC.

This chain uses TRBV10-2 with TRBJ2-2; 14 nucleotides agree with TRBD2. Germline lookup yields CDR1 WSHSY and CDR2 SAAADI. The CDR3 is 15 amino acids. The trim removed 8 bases at V and 7 bases at J, leaving 6 bases unmatched. The CDR3 protein is CASSRLAGGGGELFF. Here the CDR3 DNA reads TGCGCCAGCTCTCGACTAGCGGGAGGGGGCGGGGAGCTGTTTTTT.

The chain joins TRBV7-9 to TRBJ1-1; D call uncertain. The CDR3 covers 14 residues. The V and J ends lost 4 bases and 5 bases respectively, with 14 bases between them. The V gene's germline CDR1 is SEHNR and CDR2 FQNEAQ (reference sequence). The CDR3 nucleotides read TGTGCCAGCAGCTCCGACACCGACCTAACTGAAGCTTTCTTT. Translation: CASSSDTDLTEAFF.

This clone showed up just a few times. The chain combines TRBV5-1 with TRBJ2-1; TRBD2 agrees at 13 bases. Germline CDR1 and CDR2: SGHRS and YFSETQ. Trimming removed 3 bases from V and 4 bases from J; junction bases left unmatched: 1. The CDR3 sequence is 15 residues long. For the CDR3, the DNA is TGCGCCAGCAGCTCGACTAGCGGGAGGTACAATGAGCAGTTCTTC. This gives the protein CASSSTSGRYNEQFF.